Reported below is one T cell receptor beta chain. As yet, its antigen is unknown. This specimen comes from a study of blood T cells in healthy people across ages. The study's findings and limits: Donors of long life had a larger count of naive CD4+ cells and greater diversity than aged donors.

Deletions cut 5 bases from V and 2 bases from J, with 13 bases between. This CDR3 is built from 14 residues. Germline V gives CDR1 SNHLY, CDR2 FYNNEI. PCR was performed a second time for about 7 to 11 cycles using a sample-barcoded 5' primer and a J-beta primer mix. All cDNA molecules were each tagged by a template-switch adaptor with 12 random nucleotides. TCRdb analysed the 5' RACE reads with MiXCR anew, one entry per CDR3 protein. The data show around 1.5 million distinct CDR3 sequences, about 32% seen once. Donors ranged from about 6 to 95 years old and were healthy Caucasians in Russia. The origin of this receptor is a woman in her 30s in good health. What was sequenced was blood. The chain is built from TRBV2 and TRBJ2-7; D is possibly TRBD1 (6 bases). CDR3 in DNA: TGTGCCAGCAGTCTCGGACAGAAAACCTACGAGCAGTACTTC. Protein product: CASSLGQKTYEQYF.